The rows below give T cell receptor beta chains drawn from one sample of a study of somatic mutations in cytotoxic T cells in rheumatoid arthritis. Data came from immunoSEQ multiplex PCR; TCRdb stores just in-frame clones and leaves some out. This sample has more than 11,000 clones, with 82% found just once. Sequencing was performed on CD8+ T cells sorted from blood. All receptors come from an adult with rheumatoid arthritis. Each CDR3 is given without its conserved first and last residue. The order of the fields is CDR3 protein, D gene, clone size, J gene, V gene. A D gene is named only where the DNA matches it firmly. Size values are once, few and many counts, or a class for expanded clones, and some rows have none.

ASSDEWDRSSYEQY | TRBD1 | once | TRBJ2-7 | TRBV11-2
ASSQDIQREWDGELF | TRBD2 | . | TRBJ2-2 | TRBV4-1
ASSQKILRGGGTEAF | . | once | TRBJ1-1 | TRBV4-2
ASSPFSGQGHNQPQH | TRBD1 | . | TRBJ1-5 | TRBV27
ASSQEPGAGYYGYT | . | . | TRBJ1-2 | TRBV14
ASSSPGGAGEPYEQY | TRBD2 | . | TRBJ2-7 | TRBV5-1
ASSTSGANVLT | . | . | TRBJ2-6 | TRBV9
ASSFEVSSYNSPLH | . | . | TRBJ1-6 | TRBV5-5
ASSHAADLGYNEQF | . | . | TRBJ2-1 | TRBV7-3
ASSLGGMNTEAF | . | . | TRBJ1-1 | TRBV27
ASSVEVEGGYT | . | . | TRBJ1-2 | TRBV9
ASSLGTSLAEASYEQY | TRBD2 | . | TRBJ2-7 | TRBV7-8
ASSYSGRADYQ | . | . | TRBJ1-1 | TRBV6-5
ASSAGQGEGNEQF | . | . | TRBJ2-1 | TRBV6-1
ASSPPRGTGREQY | TRBD1 | . | TRBJ2-5 | TRBV7-9
ASSVRLYTDTQY | . | . | TRBJ2-3 | TRBV10-1
ASSPLTTGGTEAF | TRBD1 | . | TRBJ1-1 | TRBV18
ASTFHENTEAF | . | . | TRBJ1-1 | TRBV5-6
ASRTLPHNSPLH | . | . | TRBJ1-6 | TRBV28
ASSHLMGGGGTGELF | . | . | TRBJ2-2 | TRBV4-3
ASNDRTSGFLWYNEQF | . | . | TRBJ2-1 | TRBV21-1
ASSRAGGGVGRTDTQY | TRBD2 | . | TRBJ2-3 | TRBV4-3
ASSLVSETQY | . | . | TRBJ2-5 | TRBV7-9
SVAGQKTGELF | . | . | TRBJ2-2 | TRBV29-1
AWSEGDGQPQH | . | . | TRBJ1-5 | TRBV30
ASSPTLAEQY | . | few | TRBJ2-7 | TRBV7-9
ASSPGWKGGYGYT | . | . | TRBJ1-2 | TRBV9
ASTSGLFGSPLH | . | . | TRBJ1-6 | TRBV27
AKPGQKNIQY | . | . | TRBJ2-4 | TRBV23-1
ASSYRLAPSVAEQF | TRBD2 | . | TRBJ2-1 | TRBV9
ASSVTSRETQY | . | . | TRBJ2-5 | TRBV19
ASSPPGQGVPEQY | TRBD1 | . | TRBJ2-7 | TRBV5-6
ASRDRGGTEAF | TRBD1 | . | TRBJ1-1 | TRBV9
ASSLGFLGTGELF | . | . | TRBJ2-2 | TRBV27
ASSYYHTDTQY | . | . | TRBJ2-3 | TRBV7-2
ASSQVPKTYEQY | . | . | TRBJ2-7 | TRBV4-1
ASRTGRLSGANVLT | TRBD1 | . | TRBJ2-6 | TRBV19
ASSPGDGYT | . | . | TRBJ1-2 | TRBV5-1
ASSQQGWNTEAF | TRBD1 | . | TRBJ1-1 | TRBV5-6
ASSSGGPGNTIY | TRBD1 | . | TRBJ1-3 | TRBV7-6
ASSNRGPAYEQY | TRBD1 | . | TRBJ2-7 | TRBV6-1
ASSPRSALPEQF | . | . | TRBJ2-1 | TRBV4-3
ASSYAVLNTEAF | . | . | TRBJ1-1 | TRBV6-6
ASSQERLPVEAF | . | . | TRBJ1-1 | TRBV14
AGIGLSDYNEQF | . | . | TRBJ2-1 | TRBV30
ASSPLRENNYGYT | . | . | TRBJ1-2 | TRBV18
ASTNPGDRVSDEQF | TRBD1 | . | TRBJ2-1 | TRBV7-9
ASSLEGPNTGELF | . | once | TRBJ2-2 | TRBV5-1
ASSRDRVEQY | TRBD1 | . | TRBJ2-7 | TRBV7-9
ASSFSGSYEQY | TRBD2 | . | TRBJ2-7 | TRBV27
SVAEIGPLDEQY | . | . | . | TRBV29-1
ASSEFRGREQY | . | . | TRBJ2-7 | TRBV25-1
ASERVKLF | . | medium-sized | TRBJ1-4 | TRBV6-1
ASRDWALAGANDNEQF | TRBD2 | . | TRBJ2-1 | TRBV5-5
ASSDLAGSSYEQY | TRBD2 | . | TRBJ2-7 | TRBV6-1
ASSQERVLNQPQH | . | . | TRBJ1-5 | TRBV4-1